This entry features one T cell receptor (beta chain) sequence. Germline-derived CDR1 and CDR2 are SGHTA and FQGNSA. The V end lost 5 bases, the J end lost 7 bases, and 7 bases lay between the germline ends. The CDR3 consists of 11 residues. Here immunoSEQ multiplex PCR was the method, and the copy in TCRdb shows in-frame clones only, minus some. The sample contains some 4,100 clones, around 86% of which appear only once. This entry is derived from a study of hypomethylating agent response in myelodysplastic syndrome. The sample consisted of bone marrow, taken before or after starting hypomethylating agent treatment for myelodysplastic syndrome (not recorded which). The receptor's source is a human donor with myelodysplastic syndrome. The genes are TRBV7-2 and TRBJ2-3; no definite D call. The CDR3 protein is CASSLQHTQYF. Here the CDR3 DNA reads TGTGCCAGCAGCCTACAGCATACGCAGTATTTT.